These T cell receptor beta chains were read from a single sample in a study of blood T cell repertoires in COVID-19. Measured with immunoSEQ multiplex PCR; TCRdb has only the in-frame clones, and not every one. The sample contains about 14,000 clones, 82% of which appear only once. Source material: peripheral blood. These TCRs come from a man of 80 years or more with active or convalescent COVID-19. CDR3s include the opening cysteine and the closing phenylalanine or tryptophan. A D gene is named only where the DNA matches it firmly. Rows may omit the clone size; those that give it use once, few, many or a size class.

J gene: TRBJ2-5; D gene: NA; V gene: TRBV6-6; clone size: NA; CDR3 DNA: TGTGCCAGCAGTTACACGGGAGAGGAAGAGACCCAGTACTTC; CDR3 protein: CASSYTGEEETQYF
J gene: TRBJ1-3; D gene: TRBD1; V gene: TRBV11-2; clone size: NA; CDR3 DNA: TGTGCCAGCAGCGCCTTGGGACAGGGTGTAGGAAACACCATATATTTT; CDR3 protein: CASSALGQGVGNTIYF
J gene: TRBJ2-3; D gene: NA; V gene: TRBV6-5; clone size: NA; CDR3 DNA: TGTGCCAGCAGCCGCGGGGGCACAGATACGCAGTATTTT; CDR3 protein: CASSRGGTDTQYF
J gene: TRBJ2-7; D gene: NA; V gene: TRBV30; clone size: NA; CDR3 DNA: TGTGCCTGGAGTCCTAGAGGGGGGGCCTACGAGCAGTACTTC; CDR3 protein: CAWSPRGGAYEQYF
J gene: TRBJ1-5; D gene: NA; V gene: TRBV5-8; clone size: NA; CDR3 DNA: TGTGCCAGCACCTTCCAGGGATATAGCAATCAGCCCCAGCATTTT; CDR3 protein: CASTFQGYSNQPQHF
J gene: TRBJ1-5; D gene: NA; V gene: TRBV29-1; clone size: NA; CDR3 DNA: TGCAGCGTTGAGCAGGGATATCAGCCCCAGCATTTT; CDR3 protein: CSVEQGYQPQHF
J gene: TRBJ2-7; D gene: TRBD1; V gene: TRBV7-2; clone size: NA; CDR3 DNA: TGTGCCAGCAGCCCCACCAGAGACAGGGGAGTCTACGAGCAGTACTTC; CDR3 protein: CASSPTRDRGVYEQYF
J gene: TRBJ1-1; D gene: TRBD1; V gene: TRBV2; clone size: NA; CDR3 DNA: TGTGCCAGTCGGGACAGACGGGGCACTGAAGCTTTCTTT; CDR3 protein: CASRDRRGTEAFF
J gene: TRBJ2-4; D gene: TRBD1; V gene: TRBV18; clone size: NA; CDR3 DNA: TGTGCCAGCTCAGCCGGACAGGGGGAAAACATTCAGTACTTC; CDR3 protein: CASSAGQGENIQYF
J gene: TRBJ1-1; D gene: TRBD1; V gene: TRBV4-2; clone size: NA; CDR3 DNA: TGTGCCAGCAGCCAGGGGCCGGAGACAGGGTGGACCACTGAAGCTTTCTTT; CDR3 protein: CASSQGPETGWTTEAFF
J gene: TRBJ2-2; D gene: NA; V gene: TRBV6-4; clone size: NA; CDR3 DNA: TGTGCCAGCACGCTTAACGAGGTGTTTTTT; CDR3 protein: CASTLNEVFF
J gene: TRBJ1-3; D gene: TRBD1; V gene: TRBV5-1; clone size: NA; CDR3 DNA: TGCGCCAGCAGCGCCCAGGGGGCCACTGGAAACACCATATATTTT; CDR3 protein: CASSAQGATGNTIYF
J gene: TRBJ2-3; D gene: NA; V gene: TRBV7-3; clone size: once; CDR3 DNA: TGTGCCAGCAGCTCCACCTCGGGAGATACGCAGTATTTT; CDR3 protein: CASSSTSGDTQYF
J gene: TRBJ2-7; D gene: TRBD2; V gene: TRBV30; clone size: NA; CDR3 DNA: TGTGCCTGGGGACCGGGACTAGCGCCATACGAGCAGTACTTC; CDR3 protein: CAWGPGLAPYEQYF
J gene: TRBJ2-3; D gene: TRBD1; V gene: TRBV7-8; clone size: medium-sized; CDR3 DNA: TGTGCCAGCAGCTTGGCACCCCTGACAGGGGGGGGGACAGATACGCAGTATTTT; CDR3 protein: CASSLAPLTGGGTDTQYF
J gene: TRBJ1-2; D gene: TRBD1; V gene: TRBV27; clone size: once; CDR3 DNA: TGTGCCAGCAGTTACCAGGGGGCGGACTATGGCTACACCTTC; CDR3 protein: CASSYQGADYGYTF
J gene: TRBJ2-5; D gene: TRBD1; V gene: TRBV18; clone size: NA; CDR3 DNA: TGTGCCAGCTCGCAGGGGGCGAGGGAGACCCAGTACTTC; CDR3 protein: CASSQGARETQYF
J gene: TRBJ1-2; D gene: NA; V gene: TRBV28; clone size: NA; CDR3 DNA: TGTGCCAGCAGTTTAAGGGGCTATGGCTACACCTTC; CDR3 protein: CASSLRGYGYTF
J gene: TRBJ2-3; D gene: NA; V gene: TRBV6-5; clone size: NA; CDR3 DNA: TGTGCCAGCAGTTACTCAGGCAGGGACACAGATACGCAGTATTTT; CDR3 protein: CASSYSGRDTDTQYF
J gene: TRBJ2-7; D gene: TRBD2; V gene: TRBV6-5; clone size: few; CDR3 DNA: TGTGCCAGCACCCCCGCGGGGGGCGAGCAGTACTTC; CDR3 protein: CASTPAGGEQYF
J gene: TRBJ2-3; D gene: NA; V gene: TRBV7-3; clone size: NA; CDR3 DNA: TGTGCCAGCGGGGGCGGAAGCACAGATACGCAGTATTTT; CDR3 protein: CASGGGSTDTQYF
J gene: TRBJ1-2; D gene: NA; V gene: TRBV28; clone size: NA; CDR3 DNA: TGTGCCAGCAGTCTACAGGGAGGCTACACCTTC; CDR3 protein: CASSLQGGYTF